The present T cell receptor beta chain was sequenced within a study of OX40 agonist ivuxolimab in advanced cancers. The CDR3 is 15 residues long. The V gene end was trimmed by 6 bases and the J gene end by 4 bases; junction bases not matched to a gene: 6. Germline values: CDR1 MNHEY, CDR2 SVGAGI. Assay: immunoSEQ multiplex PCR; the TCRdb copy retains only in-frame clones and omits some. Among 95,000 to 150,000 clones listed, approximately 92% were seen once. The sequencing here drew on CD4+ or CD8+ T cells sorted from blood, taken in a trial of the OX40 agonist ivuxolimab. The receptor was derived from an adult with an advanced solid tumor such as melanoma, head and neck, liver or kidney cancer. The V and J genes are TRBV6-5 and TRBJ1-5; 10 bases fit TRBD1. In nucleotides, the CDR3 is TGTGCCAGCAGCCCGACAGGGGGCCGAAATCAGCCCCAGCATTTT. The encoded protein is CASSPTGGRNQPQHF.